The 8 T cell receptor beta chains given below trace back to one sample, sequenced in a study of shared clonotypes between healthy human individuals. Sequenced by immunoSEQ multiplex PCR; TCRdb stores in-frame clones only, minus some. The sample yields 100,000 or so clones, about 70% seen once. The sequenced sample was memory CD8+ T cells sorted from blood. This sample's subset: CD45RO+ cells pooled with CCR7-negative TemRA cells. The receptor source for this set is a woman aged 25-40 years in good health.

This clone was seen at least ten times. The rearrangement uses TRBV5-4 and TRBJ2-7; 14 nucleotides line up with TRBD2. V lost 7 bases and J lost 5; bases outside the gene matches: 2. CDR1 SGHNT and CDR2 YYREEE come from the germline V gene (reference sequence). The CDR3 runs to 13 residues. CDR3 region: CASGTSGSNEQYF. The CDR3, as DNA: TGTGCCAGCGGGACTAGCGGGAGCAACGAGCAGTACTTC.

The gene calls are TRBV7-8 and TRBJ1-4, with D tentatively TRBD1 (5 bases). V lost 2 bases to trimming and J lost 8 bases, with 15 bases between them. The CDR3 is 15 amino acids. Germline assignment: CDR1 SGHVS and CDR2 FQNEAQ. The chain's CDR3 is CASSLKGLGLEKLFF. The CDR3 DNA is TGTGCCAGCAGCTTAAAGGGGCTGGGTTTGGAAAAACTGTTTTTT.

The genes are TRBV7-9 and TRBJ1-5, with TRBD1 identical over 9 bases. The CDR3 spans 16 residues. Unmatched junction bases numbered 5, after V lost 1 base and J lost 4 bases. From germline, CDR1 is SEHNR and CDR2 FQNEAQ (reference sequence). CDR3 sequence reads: CASSLGTGDGNQPQHF. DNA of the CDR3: TGTGCCAGCAGCTTAGGGACAGGGGATGGGAATCAGCCCCAGCATTTT.

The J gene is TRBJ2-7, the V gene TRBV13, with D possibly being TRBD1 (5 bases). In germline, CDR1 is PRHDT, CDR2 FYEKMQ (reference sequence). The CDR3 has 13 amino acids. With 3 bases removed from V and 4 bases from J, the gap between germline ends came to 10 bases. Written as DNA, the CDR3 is TGTGCCAGCAGCTTGTTCAGGGATTACGAGCAGTACTTC. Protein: CASSLFRDYEQYF. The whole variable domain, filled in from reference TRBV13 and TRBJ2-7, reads AAGVIQSPRHLIKEKRETATLKCYPIPRHDTVYWYQQGPGQDPQFLISFYEKMQSDKGSIPDRFSAQQFSDYHSELNMSSLELGDSALYFCASSLFRDYEQYFGPGTRLTVT.

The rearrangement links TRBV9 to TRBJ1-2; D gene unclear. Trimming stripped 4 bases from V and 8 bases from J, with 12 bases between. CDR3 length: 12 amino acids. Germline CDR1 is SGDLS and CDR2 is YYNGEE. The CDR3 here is CASSPTPGGYTF. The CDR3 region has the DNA TGTGCCAGCAGCCCAACTCCGGGGGGCTACACCTTC.

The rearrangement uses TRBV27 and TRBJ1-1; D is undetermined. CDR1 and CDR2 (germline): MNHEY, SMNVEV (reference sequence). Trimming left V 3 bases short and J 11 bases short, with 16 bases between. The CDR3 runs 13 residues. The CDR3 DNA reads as TGTGCCAGCAGTTTCTCGGAGATGGGTGACGCTTTCTTT. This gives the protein CASSFSEMGDAFF.

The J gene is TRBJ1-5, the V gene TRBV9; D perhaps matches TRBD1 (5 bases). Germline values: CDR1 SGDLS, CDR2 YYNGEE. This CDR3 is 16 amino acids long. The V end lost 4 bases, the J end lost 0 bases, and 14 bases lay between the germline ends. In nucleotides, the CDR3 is TGTGCCAGCAGCTCCTGGGGGTTTCATAGCAATCAGCCCCAGCATTTT. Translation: CASSSWGFHSNQPQHF.

CDR3: CAGGQFEEQYF. Here the CDR3 DNA reads TGTGCCGGAGGACAGTTTGAAGAGCAGTACTTC. The chain couples TRBV2 to TRBJ2-7; possible D gene TRBD1, 6 bases. The CDR3 loop spans 11 amino acids. Between the trimmed V and J ends, which lost 11 bases and 7 bases, there was a span of 15 bases. Germline CDR1 SNHLY, CDR2 FYNNEI. Full variable domain (outside the CDR3, taken from reference TRBV2 and TRBJ2-7): EPEVTQTPSHQVTQMGQEVILRCVPISNHLYFYWYRQILGQKVEFLVSFYNNEISEKSEIFDDQFSVERPDGSNFTLKIRSTKLEDSAMYFCAGGQFEEQYFGPGTRLTVT.